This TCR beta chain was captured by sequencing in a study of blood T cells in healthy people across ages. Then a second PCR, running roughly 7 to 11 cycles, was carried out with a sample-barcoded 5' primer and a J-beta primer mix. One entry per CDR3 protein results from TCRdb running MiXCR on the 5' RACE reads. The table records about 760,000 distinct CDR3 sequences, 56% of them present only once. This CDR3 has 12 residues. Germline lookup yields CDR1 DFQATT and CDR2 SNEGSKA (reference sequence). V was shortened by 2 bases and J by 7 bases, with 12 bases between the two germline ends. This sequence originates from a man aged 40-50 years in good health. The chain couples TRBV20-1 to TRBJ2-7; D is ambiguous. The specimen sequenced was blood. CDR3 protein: CSARHRMGEQYF. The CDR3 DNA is TGCAGTGCTAGACACCGAATGGGAGAGCAGTACTTC.